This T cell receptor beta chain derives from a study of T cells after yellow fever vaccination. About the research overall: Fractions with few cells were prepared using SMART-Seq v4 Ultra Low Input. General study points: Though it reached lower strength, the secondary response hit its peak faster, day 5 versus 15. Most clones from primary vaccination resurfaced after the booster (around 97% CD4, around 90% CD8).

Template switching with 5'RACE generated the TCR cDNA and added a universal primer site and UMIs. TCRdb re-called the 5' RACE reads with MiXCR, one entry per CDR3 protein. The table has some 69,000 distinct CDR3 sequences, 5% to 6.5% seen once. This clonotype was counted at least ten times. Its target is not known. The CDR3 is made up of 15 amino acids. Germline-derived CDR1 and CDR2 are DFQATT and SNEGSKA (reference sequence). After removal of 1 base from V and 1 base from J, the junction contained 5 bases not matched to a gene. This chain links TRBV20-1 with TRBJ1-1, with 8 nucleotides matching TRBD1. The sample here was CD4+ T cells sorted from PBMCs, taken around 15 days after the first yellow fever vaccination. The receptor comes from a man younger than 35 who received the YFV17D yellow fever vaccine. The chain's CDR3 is CSARGAGQGNTEAFF. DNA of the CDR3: TGCAGTGCTAGAGGGGCCGGACAGGGGAACACTGAAGCTTTCTTT.